These 4 T cell receptor beta chains came from one sample sequenced in a study of T cell repertoires in cytomegalovirus infection. Their specific antigens are unknown. One entry per CDR3 protein, called by TCRdb with MiXCR from the reads. The table includes 370,000 or so distinct CDR3 sequences, roughly 34% detected once. The source material was cultured PBMCs, sampled from culture after CMV antigen stimulation. The receptors originated from a human donor in good health (CMV status not recorded). Some clones in this sample may be carry-over from other donors' samples.

The chain couples TRBV7-9 to TRBJ2-7; D possibly corresponds to TRBD1 (6 bases). This CDR3 has 13 residues. CDR1 is SEHNR and CDR2 is FQNEAQ in the germline V gene (reference sequence). V was clipped by 7 bases and J by 7 bases, with 17 bases between them. CDR3 nucleotides: TGTGCCAGCAACAAACAGGGAGCTCTGGAGCAGTACTTC. This gives the protein CASNKQGALEQYF.

The chain joins TRBV12-3 or TRBV12-4 to TRBJ2-1, with TRBD2 identical over 12 bases. This CDR3 is 15 amino acids long. Trimming at V came to 6 bases and at J to 7 bases, leaving 7 bases not matched to a gene. The CDR3 region has the DNA TGTGCCAGCAGACCCTATGGGACTAGCGGGAATGAGCAGTTCTTC. Protein: CASRPYGTSGNEQFF.

There are a few counts of this clonotype. V and J are TRBV7-2 and TRBJ2-7; TRBD1 matches at 7 bases. Unmatched junction bases numbered 10, after V lost 10 bases and J lost 7 bases. This CDR3 has 12 amino acids. The V gene's germline CDR1 is SGHTA and CDR2 FQGNSA. The CDR3 DNA follows: TGTGCCAACCCAGTACAGGGGTGGGAGCAGTACGTC. Amino acid sequence: CANPVQGWEQYV.

This clonotype was counted only a few times. The gene calls are TRBV19 and TRBJ1-6; 10 bases align to TRBD1. Trimming took 4 bases from V and 10 from J; bases not matched to a gene: 13. The CDR3 consists of 17 residues. Per the germline V gene, CDR1 is LNHDA and CDR2 is SQIVND (reference sequence). Here the CDR3 DNA reads TGTGCCAGTAGTACCACCCGACAGGGGGCTTGGAGATCACCCCTCCACTTT. Translated, it gives CASSTTRQGAWRSPLHF.